This T cell receptor (beta chain) was profiled in a study of neurological immune-mediated disorders. This clonotype was seen at least ten times. The authors made cDNA by 5'RACE with 10-nucleotide random UMIs. One entry per CDR3 protein, called by TCRdb with MiXCR from the 5' RACE reads. The data contain some 47,000 distinct CDR3 sequences, around 16% of them singletons. Germline V gene data show CDR1 as SGHTA and CDR2 as FQGNSA. V was clipped by 2 bases and J by 0 bases, with 11 bases between them. The CDR3 is 15 amino acids. The material sequenced was PBMCs. The sequence was obtained from a man in his sixties in good health. V is TRBV7-2 and J is TRBJ2-7, with D perhaps TRBD2 (6 bases). The CDR3 reads CASSLFAGSSYEQYF. In DNA form, the CDR3 reads TGTGCCAGCAGCTTATTCGCGGGGAGCTCCTACGAGCAGTACTTC. The full variable domain, with the rest looked up from reference TRBV7-2 and TRBJ2-7, is GAGVSQSPSNKVTEKGKDVELRCDPISGHTALYWYRQSLGQGLEFLIYFQGNSAPDKSGLPSDRFSAERTGGSVSTLTIQRTQQEDSAVYLCASSLFAGSSYEQYFGPGTRLTVT.